This TCR beta chain is from a study of identical twins. This clonotype was seen a handful of times. Its antigen is not identified. CDR3 size: 14 residues. J gave up 5 bases and V 2 bases, and 5 bases lay outside the gene matches. Germline CDR1 and CDR2: SGDLS and YYNGEE. Unique molecular identifiers were present on cDNA, and template switching added a universal primer site. One entry per CDR3 protein results from TCRdb running MiXCR on the 5' RACE reads. The sample carries 500,000 to 600,000 distinct CDR3 sequences, roughly 21% recorded once. General study points: Monozygotic twins shared more out-of-frame TCR alpha than recombination models predicted.

This same sample was also part of a study on T cells expressing NK-cell markers. Per that study: HCMV seropositivity marked seven of the eight sequenced donors; one was seronegative. A few of the donors also had these clonotypes leading their CD3+CD56-NKG2C+ fraction.

The sequence was collected from a young woman in good health. Material: CD4+ T cells sorted from blood. The J gene is TRBJ2-3, the V gene TRBV9, with 7 bases lining up with TRBD2. CDR3: CASSVTSAGDTQYF. CDR3 bases: TGTGCCAGCAGCGTTACTAGCGCCGGAGATACGCAGTATTTT.